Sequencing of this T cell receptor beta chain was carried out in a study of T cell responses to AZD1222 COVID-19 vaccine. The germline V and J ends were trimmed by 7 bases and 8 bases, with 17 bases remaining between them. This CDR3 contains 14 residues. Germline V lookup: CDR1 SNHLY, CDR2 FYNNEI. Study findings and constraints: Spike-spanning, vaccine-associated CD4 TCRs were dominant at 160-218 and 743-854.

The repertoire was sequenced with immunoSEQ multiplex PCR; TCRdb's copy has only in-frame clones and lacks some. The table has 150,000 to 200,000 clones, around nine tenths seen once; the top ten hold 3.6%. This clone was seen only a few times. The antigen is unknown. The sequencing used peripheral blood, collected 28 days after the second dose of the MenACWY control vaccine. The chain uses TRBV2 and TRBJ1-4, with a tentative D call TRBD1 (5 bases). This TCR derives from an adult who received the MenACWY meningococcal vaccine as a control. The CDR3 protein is CASIRDGISEKLFF. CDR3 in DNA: TGTGCCAGCATTAGGGACGGCATCAGCGAAAAACTGTTTTTT.